The 9 T cell receptor beta chains below come from one sample, sequenced in a study of CD4 and CD8 cells across lung adenocarcinoma regions. In TCRdb, the PCR reads were re-called with MiXCR into one record per CDR3 protein. The table records 5,000 or so distinct CDR3 sequences, about 50% of them present only once. Sequenced input: CD4+ T cells from the margin of a lung tumor. The receptors come from a male donor with lung adenocarcinoma. The CD4 and CD8 labels of this study may be unreliable.

On this clonotype itself: A junction boundary mismatches the germline segment, possibly from a read error. The rearrangement uses TRBV6-1 and TRBJ2-6, with D possibly matching TRBD2 (5 bases). The CDR3 sequence is 16 residues long. The germline V gene has CDR1 MNHNS and CDR2 SASEGT. The CDR3 protein is CASQKGSDSCANDQNF. DNA for the CDR3: TGTGCCAGCCAGAAGGGCTCGGACTCTTGCGCCAACGACCAGAATTTC.

By proportion, this clonotype is medium-sized. The V call is TRBV6-1, the J call TRBJ2-1, with D maybe TRBD2 (5 bases). V was clipped by 7 bases and J by 0 bases, with 16 bases between them. This CDR3 has 16 residues. The germline V gene encodes CDR1 MNHNS and CDR2 SASEGT. CDR3 amino acids: CASTTRGSSSYNEQFF. The CDR3 bases are TGTGCCAGCACCACACGGGGTAGCTCCTCCTACAATGAGCAGTTCTTC.

The table lists this clonotype with a few counts. This chain joins TRBV27 and TRBJ2-5; no definite D call. CDR3 size: 13 residues. CDR1 and CDR2 (germline): MNHEY, SMNVEV (reference sequence). Trimming removed 3 bases at V and 2 bases at J, with 7 bases between. CDR3 nucleotide sequence: TGTGCCAGCAGTTTGGTAGGGCAAGAGACCCAGTACTTC. This encodes CASSLVGQETQYF.

This clonotype is medium-sized by share. The chain carries TRBV4-1 and TRBJ2-2; no reliable D call. V was clipped by 2 bases and J by 8 bases, with 24 bases between them. The CDR3 contains 18 residues. Germline loops: CDR1 MGHRA, CDR2 YSYEKL. CDR3 in DNA: TGCGCCAGCAGCCAACTGCAAATTCCGGGCACAGACCAGGGGGAGCTGTTTTTT. The encoded protein is CASSQLQIPGTDQGELFF.

This clonotype is labeled as large (0.1 to 1%). This chain uses TRBV4-1 with TRBJ2-3; D is ambiguous. The CDR3 is 11 residues long. Germline loops: CDR1 MGHRA, CDR2 YSYEKL. Trimming removed 3 bases from V and 3 bases from J, with 1 base in between. CDR3 in DNA: TGCGCCAGCAGCCAGACAGATACGCAGTATTTT. It translates to CASSQTDTQYF.

The chain recombines TRBV6-1 with TRBJ2-1; D may match TRBD1 or TRBD2 (5 bases each). Looked up from germline, CDR1 is MNHNS and CDR2 is SASEGT. The CDR3 has 15 residues. Trimming removed 2 bases at V and 1 base at J, with 9 bases between. CDR3 coding DNA: TGTGCCAGCAGTGAAATCGGGGCATCCTACAATGAGCAGTTCTTC. Its protein product is CASSEIGASYNEQFF.

About this clonotype itself: The germline gene is not matched at one end of the junction; a read error may be the cause. The chain employs TRBV6-1 and TRBJ2-5; 10 bases align to TRBD1. Germline CDR1 and CDR2: MNHNS and SASEGT. The CDR3 loop spans 15 amino acids. The CDR3 loop is CARDSGDRGKETQYF. CDR3 in DNA: TGTGCCAGGGACAGCGGGGACAGGGGCAAAGAGACGCAGTACTTC.

In its sample, this clonotype is medium-sized (0.01 to 0.1%). The chain recombines TRBV6-5 with TRBJ2-1; D is unresolved. The DNA end is a closer match to TRBJ2-7, so the J assignment may be wrong. Germline loops: CDR1 MNHEY, CDR2 SVGAGI. The CDR3 sequence is 11 residues long. The CDR3 region is CASSFKGEQYF. As DNA, the CDR3 is TGTGCCAGCAGTTTTAAGGGTGAGCAGTACTTC.

By share, this clonotype ranks as medium-sized. This sequence joins TRBV7-2 and TRBJ1-2; D is uncertain. Germline V lookup: CDR1 SGHTA, CDR2 FQGNSA. CDR3 length: 12 amino acids. V was pared by 1 base and J by 2 bases, with 2 bases between. The CDR3 bases are TGTGCCAGCAGCTTAGGAAACTATGGCTACACCTTC. It encodes CASSLGNYGYTF.